This passage covers 6 T cell receptor beta chains from one sample sequenced in a study of blood T cell repertoires in COVID-19. The table came from immunoSEQ multiplex PCR; TCRdb's copy has only in-frame clones and leaves some out. The repertoire includes approximately 200,000 clones, approximately 91% of them detected once, and approximately 1.1% sits in the top ten. Sample: peripheral blood. All receptors come from a man between 25 and 39 years old with acute or convalescent COVID-19.

The chain couples TRBV20-1 to TRBJ1-5; 10 bases line up with TRBD1. V lost 3 bases, J lost 5 bases, and 7 bases stayed unmatched. From germline, CDR1 is DFQATT and CDR2 SNEGSKA (reference sequence). This CDR3 region has 15 residues. The CDR3 bases are TGCAGTGCTAGTTCGACAGGGGGCACGGATCAGCCCCAGCATTTT. Translating it yields CSASSTGGTDQPQHF.

This clone was counted between two and nine times. The V gene is TRBV28, the J gene TRBJ1-6; tentative D call: TRBD1 (5 bases). Germline V gives CDR1 MDHEN, CDR2 SYDVKM. This CDR3 contains 16 residues. Trimming took 3 bases from V and 6 from J, leaving 15 bases between them. The CDR3 spells CASSFPGGGLNSPLHF. The CDR3 nucleotides are TGTGCCAGCAGTTTTCCCGGGGGAGGCCTTAATTCACCCCTCCACTTT.

The chain uses TRBV5-1 and TRBJ2-2; the D gene is possibly TRBD1 (6 bases). V was clipped by 5 bases and J by 1 base, with 15 bases between them. The CDR3 is made up of 16 amino acids. Germline V gene data show CDR1 as SGHRS and CDR2 as YFSETQ. The CDR3 sequence: CASRLGGQWNTGELFF. In DNA form, the CDR3 reads TGCGCCAGCAGGTTAGGAGGACAGTGGAACACCGGGGAGCTGTTTTTT.

This sequence joins TRBV5-1 and TRBJ2-3; 11 bases fit TRBD1. The CDR3 totals 15 residues. After removal of 4 bases from V and 0 bases from J, the junction contained 1 base not matched to a gene. Germline V lookup: CDR1 SGHRS, CDR2 YFSETQ. In nucleotides, the CDR3 is TGCGCCAGCAGCAGGACAGGGGGCAGCACAGATACGCAGTATTTT. This sequence encodes CASSRTGGSTDTQYF.

V is TRBV10-3 and J is TRBJ2-3; tentative D call: TRBD2 (6 bases). Germline lookup yields CDR1 ENHRY and CDR2 SYGVKD. V lost 3 bases and J lost 2, with 15 bases in between. CDR3 length equals 16 residues. Here the CDR3 reads CAISDPGRGTTDTQYF. The DNA of the CDR3 is TGTGCCATCAGTGACCCAGGACGGGGGACCACAGATACGCAGTATTTT.

The chain employs TRBV24-1 and TRBJ2-1; possibly TRBD1 for D (6 bases). The CDR3 is made up of 16 amino acids. The V end was cut by 3 bases, the J end by 4 bases, with 15 bases between. Germline V lookup: CDR1 KGHDR, CDR2 SFDVKD. Here the CDR3 reads CATSDADRRRYNEQFF. For the CDR3, the DNA is TGTGCCACCAGTGATGCAGACAGGCGGAGGTACAATGAGCAGTTCTTC.